A single TCR beta chain is shown here with its context. The data stem from a study of blood T cell repertoires in COVID-19. Study-wide context: Samples of COVID-19 (acute and convalescent) were obtained from the United States, Italy and Spain. PBMCs, B-cell-depleted T cells, or T cells were the source of the cDNA or gDNA that made up the material.

Trimming removed 2 bases from V and 6 bases from J; junction bases left unmatched: 2. CDR1 is MNHEY, CDR2 SMNVEV, per germline (reference sequence). The CDR3 contains 13 residues. Cohort 3 recovery required two negative PCRs, clearance, or symptom resolution. Authors' analysis steps: Nucleated cell number was recorded as an estimate derived from reference gene primer amplification. Here immunoSEQ multiplex PCR was the method, and the copy in TCRdb shows in-frame clones only, minus some. V and J calls and clone size follow that table, whereas D and trimming were derived from the DNA. The data contain roughly 230,000 clones, around 81% of them singletons.

Sequenced sample: PBMCs or T cells enriched from blood (not recorded which). This receptor was taken from a man aged 50 or older who had recovered from COVID-19. The chain recombines TRBV27 with TRBJ1-2, with 8 nucleotides matching TRBD1. This CDR3 is CASSLNRGDGYTF. The CDR3 DNA sequence: TGTGCCAGCAGTTTAAACAGGGGGGATGGCTACACCTTC.